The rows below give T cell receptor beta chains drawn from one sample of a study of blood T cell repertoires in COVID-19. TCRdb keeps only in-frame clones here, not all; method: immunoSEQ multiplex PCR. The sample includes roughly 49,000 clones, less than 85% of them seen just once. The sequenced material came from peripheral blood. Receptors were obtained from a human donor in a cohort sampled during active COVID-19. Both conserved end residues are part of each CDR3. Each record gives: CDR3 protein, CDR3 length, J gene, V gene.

CDR3 protein: CASYSTGFEPPSGGAFF
CDR3 length: 17
J gene: TRBJ1-1
V gene: TRBV19

CDR3 protein: CASSGETGYTEAFF
CDR3 length: 14
J gene: TRBJ1-1
V gene: TRBV5-1

CDR3 protein: CASSVDGTPDYGYTF
CDR3 length: 15
J gene: TRBJ1-2
V gene: TRBV9

CDR3 protein: CASSRRGSTHYEQYF
CDR3 length: 15
J gene: TRBJ2-7
V gene: TRBV28

CDR3 protein: CASSELTGGGSYGYTF
CDR3 length: 16
J gene: TRBJ1-2
V gene: TRBV2

CDR3 protein: CATSDQSGNTIYF
CDR3 length: 13
J gene: TRBJ1-3
V gene: TRBV24-1

CDR3 protein: CASSLDRAYEQYF
CDR3 length: 13
J gene: TRBJ2-7
V gene: TRBV6-2/TRBV6-3

CDR3 protein: CASSGGTSGSYEQYF
CDR3 length: 15
J gene: TRBJ2-7
V gene: TRBV5-1

CDR3 protein: CASSLRRGDSYNEQFF
CDR3 length: 16
J gene: TRBJ2-1
V gene: TRBV7-3

CDR3 protein: CASSEAGGDSVLGF
CDR3 length: 14
J gene: TRBJ2-7
V gene: TRBV6-1

CDR3 protein: CASSTPREQYF
CDR3 length: 11
J gene: TRBJ2-7
V gene: TRBV5-4

CDR3 protein: CASSRGLDTDTQYF
CDR3 length: 14
J gene: TRBJ2-3
V gene: TRBV6-6

CDR3 protein: CATSDPKGQGSYEQYF
CDR3 length: 16
J gene: TRBJ2-7
V gene: TRBV24-1

CDR3 protein: CASRTGGGQPQHF
CDR3 length: 13
J gene: TRBJ1-5
V gene: TRBV6-5

CDR3 protein: CASSQGIWQPQHF
CDR3 length: 13
J gene: TRBJ1-5
V gene: TRBV19

CDR3 protein: CASSDRTLYSNQPQHF
CDR3 length: 16
J gene: TRBJ1-5
V gene: TRBV6-1

CDR3 protein: CADREYSGANVLTF
CDR3 length: 14
J gene: TRBJ2-6
V gene: TRBV2

CDR3 protein: CASSVSGGYYTDTQYF
CDR3 length: 16
J gene: TRBJ2-3
V gene: TRBV9

CDR3 protein: CASSFPDLAGAPETYEQYF
CDR3 length: 19
J gene: TRBJ2-7
V gene: TRBV6-2/TRBV6-3

CDR3 protein: CASIHLAGGRAGELFF
CDR3 length: 16
J gene: TRBJ2-2
V gene: TRBV19

CDR3 protein: CAIIPGTSGGGPRDEQFF
CDR3 length: 18
J gene: TRBJ2-1
V gene: TRBV10-3

CDR3 protein: CASSYAGANTEAFF
CDR3 length: 14
J gene: TRBJ1-1
V gene: TRBV6-6

CDR3 protein: CATSDPRLCAGNTIYF
CDR3 length: 16
J gene: TRBJ1-3
V gene: TRBV24-1

CDR3 protein: CASSITGEVYGYTF
CDR3 length: 14
J gene: TRBJ1-2
V gene: TRBV5-1

CDR3 protein: CASSYSGQIYGYTF
CDR3 length: 14
J gene: TRBJ1-2
V gene: TRBV6-5

CDR3 protein: CASSLRSSGANVLTF
CDR3 length: 15
J gene: TRBJ2-6
V gene: TRBV7-9

CDR3 protein: CASSFRANYGYTF
CDR3 length: 13
J gene: TRBJ1-2
V gene: TRBV27

CDR3 protein: CASSSLDTQYF
CDR3 length: 11
J gene: TRBJ2-3
V gene: TRBV6-6

CDR3 protein: CASSWSGGAQDTQYF
CDR3 length: 15
J gene: TRBJ2-3
V gene: TRBV7-2

CDR3 protein: CASSGTAGFNYGYTF
CDR3 length: 15
J gene: TRBJ1-2
V gene: TRBV6-2/TRBV6-3

CDR3 protein: CASSPDGPGAMNTEAFF
CDR3 length: 17
J gene: TRBJ1-1
V gene: TRBV5-4

CDR3 protein: CASSRGQGFRDEKLFF
CDR3 length: 16
J gene: TRBJ1-4
V gene: TRBV9

CDR3 protein: CASSLGAAGMNTEAFF
CDR3 length: 16
J gene: TRBJ1-1
V gene: TRBV7-6

CDR3 protein: CASSLGGLAGNEQFF
CDR3 length: 15
J gene: TRBJ2-1
V gene: TRBV7-2

CDR3 protein: CASSIPGAGELFF
CDR3 length: 13
J gene: TRBJ2-2
V gene: TRBV19

CDR3 protein: CASSQRRPTGGTQYF
CDR3 length: 15
J gene: TRBJ2-3
V gene: TRBV4-3

CDR3 protein: CAISGSGGPEQFF
CDR3 length: 13
J gene: TRBJ2-1
V gene: TRBV10-3

CDR3 protein: CASSLGLPPNQPQHF
CDR3 length: 15
J gene: TRBJ1-5
V gene: TRBV6-2/TRBV6-3

CDR3 protein: CASGYGTQNTEAFF
CDR3 length: 14
J gene: TRBJ1-1
V gene: TRBV19

CDR3 protein: CASSFGQGGYGYTF
CDR3 length: 14
J gene: TRBJ1-2
V gene: TRBV6-2/TRBV6-3

CDR3 protein: CASSLAYQGQTQYF
CDR3 length: 14
J gene: TRBJ2-5
V gene: TRBV5-1

CDR3 protein: CASSPGDRDLYGYTF
CDR3 length: 15
J gene: TRBJ1-2
V gene: TRBV5-1

CDR3 protein: CASSNNRGSYEQYF
CDR3 length: 14
J gene: TRBJ2-7
V gene: TRBV7-9

CDR3 protein: CASRGVNTEAFF
CDR3 length: 12
J gene: TRBJ1-1
V gene: TRBV19

CDR3 protein: CASSLTWQGFLTGELFF
CDR3 length: 17
J gene: TRBJ2-2
V gene: TRBV7-2

CDR3 protein: CASRRTGGDTGELFF
CDR3 length: 15
J gene: TRBJ2-2
V gene: TRBV19

CDR3 protein: CASSQEETQYF
CDR3 length: 11
J gene: TRBJ2-5
V gene: TRBV6-5

CDR3 protein: CASSDSTEAFF
CDR3 length: 11
J gene: TRBJ1-1
V gene: TRBV25-1

CDR3 protein: CASSLGSGATDTQYF
CDR3 length: 15
J gene: TRBJ2-3
V gene: TRBV5-6

CDR3 protein: CASSEDSLGAEAFF
CDR3 length: 14
J gene: TRBJ1-1
V gene: TRBV10-2

CDR3 protein: CASSVDVKGSPLHF
CDR3 length: 14
J gene: TRBJ1-6
V gene: TRBV9

CDR3 protein: CASRPTGTPSRGQYF
CDR3 length: 15
J gene: TRBJ2-7
V gene: TRBV7-2

CDR3 protein: CASREVQETQYF
CDR3 length: 12
J gene: TRBJ2-5
V gene: TRBV2

CDR3 protein: CATSSGGGNQPQHF
CDR3 length: 14
J gene: TRBJ1-5
V gene: TRBV24-1

CDR3 protein: CAISGQGSNTEAFF
CDR3 length: 14
J gene: TRBJ1-1
V gene: TRBV10-3